This record concerns one T cell receptor beta chain sequence. Its specific antigen is unknown. No per-base quality is available; no much larger clone lies one base away. The library was prepared using the immunoSEQ multiplex PCR assay. DNA from the cultured and isolated CD4+ T cells underwent TCR beta CDR3 sequencing. Under the source paper's analysis protocol: Non-productive TCR sequences were removed, reads were trimmed to the CDR3 region, and CDR3s of at least 7 amino acids were retained. Antigen-specific clonotypes were identified with the MANAFEST web app by comparing expansion in peptide wells against reference cultures. To be called positive, a clone needed expansion at FDR<0.05 compared with the reference and with all other wells, an odds ratio greater than 5, and a frequency greater than 0.1% in two replicate wells. Clonotypes significantly expanded in SARS-CoV-2 spike wells and in at least one common cold coronavirus spike condition were defined as cross-reactive. CDR3 similarity was assessed by Levenshtein distance using the stringdist R package, and unrooted trees were constructed with ape in R 3.6.1. This is the immuneACCESS table as TCRdb keeps it, with only in-frame sequences that have V and J called. A part of the clones is gone; compared with another copy, unresolved V genes explain less than half, and the rest is unexplained. That table supplies the V and J calls and clone size; D and trimming were determined from the DNA. Here the sample has over 45,000 clones; approximately 61% occur a single time. The biggest ten clones account for nearly 5.5% of the sample.

This entry belongs to a study of vaccination effects on CD4 cells after COVID-19 (dated by TCRdb to between 2021 and 2022). Background for the entire study: In the ViraFEST assay, PBMC were stimulated with viral peptide pools, and TCR sequencing was then used to find antigen-specific CD4+ T cell clonotypes based on their expansion. Approximately 2 million PBMC per well were cultured with around 9.8 ug/ml peptides in IMDM containing approximately 4.6% human AB serum, approximately 10 IU/ml IL-2 and gentamicin. Cultures from other donors in the study were sequenced using the Oncomine TCR Beta short-read assay on an Illumina iSeq 100. Each participant received two doses of an mRNA SARS-CoV-2 vaccine, either BNT162b2 or mRNA-1273. SARS-CoV-2 spike-specific CD4+ TCR repertoires were compared before and after mRNA vaccination in COVID-19 convalescent patients and in infection-naive vaccine recipients. The full study included 9 to 10 COVID-19 convalescent patients and a few SARS-CoV-2-naive healthy vaccine recipients.

The CDR3 starts with the cysteine, ends with the phenylalanine, and has 11 residues. Just the 33-base CDR3 DNA is kept, in frame starting at base 1. V drops 4 bases and J drops 2 bases, leaving 2 bases in between. The germline V gene yields MNHEY for CDR1 and SVGAGI for CDR2. After more than 9 days of culture, CD4+ T cells were isolated with the EasySep CD4+ T cell isolation kit. None of the healthy vaccine recipients had a prior SARS-CoV-2 infection, which was confirmed by nucleocapsid antibody tests that came back negative both before and after vaccination. Half of the culture medium was replaced with fresh IL-2-containing medium on days 3 and 7. Each peptide stimulation condition was cultured in triplicate wells unless otherwise noted. Using Ficoll-Paque Plus gradient centrifugation, PBMC were separated from whole blood and then either used fresh or cryopreserved at -140C. The QIAamp micro DNA kit was used to extract genomic DNA from the cultured CD4+ T cells.

What the research found in general, with its limitations: Marked clonal contraction was observed in both infection-induced and vaccine-induced clones at late post-vaccination timepoints, consistent with waning T cell responses. Only a small number of convalescent patients were included, and no early post-infection timepoints were available, which limited the study. In healthy vaccine recipients, vaccine-induced clones were almost all SARS-CoV-2 mono-reactive, with only 1 of 255 being cross-reactive with common cold coronaviruses.

Sample: CD4+ T cells from PBMCs cultured without peptide, taken before COVID-19 vaccination. The TCR comes from a human donor who received a COVID-19 vaccine. The sequence is built from TRBV6-5 and TRBJ1-2, with the D segment identity uncertain. CDR3 sequence: CASSSNYGYTF. The sequenced DNA is TGTGCCAGCAGTTCGAACTATGGCTACACCTTC.